The rows below give T cell receptor beta chains drawn from one sample of a study of CD8+CD57+ T cells in acquired aplastic anemia. In TCRdb, the reads were re-called with MiXCR into one record per CDR3 protein. The sample carries fewer than 45,000 distinct CDR3 sequences, approximately 73% recorded once. Sample: sorted CD4+, CD8+, or CD8+CD57+ T cells (not recorded which) from PBMCs. The receptors derive from a human donor in good health, serving as a control. CDR3s include the opening cysteine and the closing phenylalanine or tryptophan. A D gene is named only where the DNA matches it firmly. The size field is filled for only some rows; it gives once, few, many or a size class.

d_call clone_size j_call v_call cdr3_aa cdr3_nt
. . TRBJ2-3 TRBV12-3/TRBV12-4 CASSLGGTFTDTQYF TGTGCCAGCAGTTTAGGCGGGACTTTCACAGATACGCAGTATTTT
TRBD1 . TRBJ2-7 TRBV7-9 CASSSGGTGSYEQYF TGTGCCAGCAGCTCCGGCGGGACAGGGTCCTACGAGCAGTACTTC
. . TRBJ2-7 TRBV5-1 CASSLVGSSGSDEQYF TGCGCCAGCAGCTTGGTTGGTTCGTCGGGGAGCGACGAGCAGTACTTC
. once TRBJ1-2 TRBV24-1 CATGVSYGYTF TGTGCCACTGGTGTTTCCTATGGCTACACCTTC
TRBD1 . TRBJ1-6 TRBV15 CATSRAPGQGDSPLHF TGTGCCACCAGCAGGGCTCCGGGACAGGGTGATTCACCCCTCCACTTT
. . TRBJ1-4 TRBV15 CATSREGGGEKLFF TGTGCCACCAGCAGAGAGGGGGGTGGGGAAAAACTGTTTTTT
. . TRBJ1-5 TRBV9 CASSGVGQGNQPQHF TGTGCCAGCAGCGGCGTGGGGCAGGGCAATCAGCCCCAGCATTTT
. . TRBJ1-1 TRBV7-2 CASRVVSAEAFF TGTGCCAGCAGGGTCGTAAGTGCTGAAGCTTTCTTT
. few TRBJ1-5 TRBV10-3 CAISRGGRVNQPQHF TGTGCCATCAGTCGTGGAGGCAGGGTGAATCAGCCCCAGCATTTT
. . TRBJ2-7 TRBV10-3 CAISEIGVTYEQYF TGTGCCATCAGTGAGATTGGGGTTACTTACGAGCAGTACTTC
. . TRBJ1-1 TRBV29-1 CSVQRTGRVNTEAFF TGCAGCGTCCAACGGACGGGGCGGGTAAACACTGAAGCTTTCTTT
. . TRBJ1-1 TRBV27 CASSLPPGRGENTEAFF TGTGCCAGCAGTTTACCCCCGGGACGGGGTGAGAACACTGAAGCTTTCTTT
. . TRBJ1-5 TRBV29-1 CSVAGQGDQPQHF TGCAGCGTTGCAGGGCAGGGAGATCAGCCCCAGCATTTT
TRBD1 medium-sized TRBJ2-7 TRBV6-1 CASKEAGTDSYEQYF TGTGCCAGCAAAGAAGCCGGGACAGACTCCTACGAGCAGTACTTC
. . TRBJ2-1 TRBV2 CASSGTSSSYNEQFF TGTGCCAGCAGTGGTACTAGTTCCTCCTACAATGAGCAGTTCTTC
. few TRBJ1-4 TRBV15 CATSRGVEKLFF TGTGCCACCAGCAGAGGGGTTGAAAAACTGTTTTTT